This TCR beta chain originates from a study of CD4 and CD8 cells across lung adenocarcinoma regions. Donors had localized lung adenocarcinoma, a non-small cell lung cancer. Trimming removed 3 bases from V and 8 bases from J, with 14 bases in between. CDR3 length equals 14 residues. TCRdb independently ran MiXCR on the PCR reads; one entry per CDR3 protein. The sample has under 20,000 distinct CDR3 sequences; roughly 50% are singletons. The rearrangement joins TRBV12-3 or TRBV12-4 to TRBJ2-1; D remains unclear. Sequenced material: CD4+ T cells from the margin of a lung tumor. The clonotype was recovered from a male donor with lung adenocarcinoma. The CD4 and CD8 labels of this study may be unreliable. CDR3 coding DNA: TGTGCCAGCAGTTTCAGCGACCGAATGCATGAGCAGTTCTTC. Protein product: CASSFSDRMHEQFF.